Listed below are T cell receptor beta chains from one sample, sequenced in a study of early T cells in non-severe SARS-CoV-2 infection. TCRdb re-called the 5' RACE reads through MiXCR, storing one row per CDR3 protein. This sample has 100,000 to 130,000 distinct CDR3 sequences, with around 10% found just once. Material for sequencing was whole blood. The receptor source for this set is an adult who was a healthcare worker with PCR-confirmed SARS-CoV-2 infection or an uninfected control (not recorded which). The CDR3 runs from the conserved cysteine through the conserved F or W. The D gene is left open where the match is weak. Clone size is stated in some rows and not others, as once, few, many or a class when expanded.

v_gene	j_gene	d_gene	abundance	CDR3nt	CDR3aa
TRBV7-2	TRBJ2-2	.	few	TGTGCCAGCAGCTTATCCTCGGGGGACGGATCGGGGGAGCTGTTTTTT	CASSLSSGDGSGELFF
TRBV9	TRBJ2-3	.	many	TGTGCCAGCAGCGTAGGCTCCAGGACAGATACGCAGTATTTT	CASSVGSRTDTQYF
TRBV29-1	TRBJ1-3	.	many	TGCAGCGTTGAAGATCTTCGGGATCCAGGAAACACCATATATTTT	CSVEDLRDPGNTIYF
TRBV11-3	TRBJ2-7	TRBD1	.	TGTGCCAGCAGCCCGACAGGGGGATCCTACGAGCAGTACTTC	CASSPTGGSYEQYF
TRBV11-2	TRBJ2-7	.	few	TGTGCCAGCAGCTTAGAAACCTACGAGCAGTACTTC	CASSLETYEQYF
TRBV5-1	TRBJ2-1	.	few	TGCGCCAGCTCGGACCTCGATGAGCAGTTCTTC	CASSDLDEQFF
TRBV12-3/TRBV12-4	TRBJ1-6	.	many	TGTGCCAGCAGTTTTTTCGGCAGGAAGAATTCACCCCTCCACTTT	CASSFFGRKNSPLHF
TRBV15	TRBJ1-1	.	few	TGTGCCACCAGCAGAGATCGCGGGCGGACCACTGAAGCTTTCTTT	CATSRDRGRTTEAFF
TRBV29-1	TRBJ2-2	.	.	TGCAGCGTTCGCCGGGACTCTGACACCGGGGAGCTGTTTTTT	CSVRRDSDTGELFF
TRBV7-6	TRBJ1-6	.	many	TGTGCCAGCAGCTTGACACCTGATAATTCACCCCTCCACTTT	CASSLTPDNSPLHF
TRBV29-1	TRBJ1-1	.	few	TGCAGCGTGGCAAGACAGCTCTCGGAGACTGAAGCTTTCTTT	CSVARQLSETEAFF
TRBV29-1	TRBJ2-5	.	few	TGCAGCGTTTATCCGGGTGGAGAGACCCAGTACTTC	CSVYPGGETQYF
TRBV7-9	TRBJ1-6	.	.	TGTGCCAGCAGCTTATCCGGGCCCGGGACTCTGACCCTCCACTTT	CASSLSGPGTLTLHF
TRBV25-1	TRBJ1-2	TRBD1	few	TGTGCCATCGTATTACTGGACAGGGGCGGAGATGGCTACACCTTC	CAIVLLDRGGDGYTF
TRBV9	TRBJ2-5	.	.	TGTGCCAGCAGCGTAGGGAGTCTAGCGACGCAAGAGACCCAGTACTTC	CASSVGSLATQETQYF
TRBV12-3/TRBV12-4	TRBJ2-3	.	.	TGTGCCAGCAGTTTAGATGGAGGACGTGCGAGTTTT	CASSLDGGRASF
TRBV11-2	TRBJ2-7	.	.	TGTGCCAGCAGCCCAGGACGGTTTGCCTACGAGCAGTACTTC	CASSPGRFAYEQYF
TRBV20-1	TRBJ2-1	TRBD1	.	TGCAGTGCTGGAGTACCGGGACAGGGTTCCGACAATGAGCAGTTCTTC	CSAGVPGQGSDNEQFF
TRBV7-8	TRBJ2-2	TRBD1	many	TGTGCCAGCAGCTTAGTCACAGGGGGCACGTACACCGGGGAGCTGTTTTTT	CASSLVTGGTYTGELFF
TRBV7-9	TRBJ1-3	.	few	TGTGCCAGCAGCTTGGTATTGGGGAGAAACTCTGGAAACACCATATATTTT	CASSLVLGRNSGNTIYF
TRBV13	TRBJ2-5	.	many	TGTGCCAGCAGGAAACAAGAGACCCAGTACTTC	CASRKQETQYF
TRBV4-2	TRBJ2-6	.	many	TGTGCCAGCAGCCAAGAAGGGACGAGAGGGGCCAACGTCCTGATTTTC	CASSQEGTRGANVLIF
TRBV5-4	TRBJ2-2	.	.	TGTGCCAGCAGCAATCGGGCCATCACGAACACCGGGGAGCTGTTTTTT	CASSNRAITNTGELFF
TRBV9	TRBJ2-7	.	.	TGTGCCAGCAGCAAGGAAGTAGGGGAGCAGTACTTC	CASSKEVGEQYF
TRBV14	TRBJ1-4	TRBD1	few	TGTGCCAGCAGCCAATACGGGACAGGGAATGAAAAACTGTTTTTT	CASSQYGTGNEKLFF
TRBV7-3	TRBJ2-7	.	.	TGTGCCAGCAGCTTAACAGGGAGTAGGGAGCAGTACTTC	CASSLTGSREQYF
TRBV6-5	TRBJ1-6	TRBD1	many	TGTGCCAGCCGTACAACAGGGGGCGATTCACCCCTCCACTTT	CASRTTGGDSPLHF
TRBV5-4	TRBJ2-1	TRBD2	.	TGTGCCAGCATCCATTCAATAGCGGGAGGGCCCGGCAATGAGCAGTTCTTC	CASIHSIAGGPGNEQFF
TRBV6-5	TRBJ1-1	.	few	TGTGCCAGCAGGAACAGAGTCACTGAAGCTTTCTTT	CASRNRVTEAFF
TRBV2	TRBJ2-3	.	.	TGTGCCAGCAGTGAAATCAAAGGATTCCTCACAGATACGCAGTATTTT	CASSEIKGFLTDTQYF
TRBV7-3	TRBJ2-1	.	few	TGTGCCAGCAGCTTAAGTCGGATTAATGAGCAGTTCTTC	CASSLSRINEQFF
TRBV7-7	TRBJ2-5	TRBD2	.	TGTGCTAGCAGCTTAGCGGATAGCGGGGCGCAAGAGACCCAGTACTTC	CASSLADSGAQETQYF
TRBV2	TRBJ1-5	.	few	TGTGCCACCACCCTCTCCGGCGCCAGTGGCAATCAGCCCCAGCATTTT	CATTLSGASGNQPQHF
TRBV19	TRBJ2-6	.	few	TGTGCCAGTAGTAGCTACGGCCTCGAGGGGGCCAACGTCCTGACTTTC	CASSSYGLEGANVLTF
TRBV4-1	TRBJ2-4	.	.	TGCGCCAGCAGCCAAGAGAACAGGCATGCGGACATTCAGTACTTC	CASSQENRHADIQYF
TRBV21-1	TRBJ2-2	.	.	TGTGCCAGCAGCAAAACCCCGGGAGGTGGTCGGGGAGCTGTTTTT	CASSKTPGGGRGAVF
TRBV12-3/TRBV12-4	TRBJ2-1	.	.	TGTGCCAGCAGTCCTCGGATGCCGGGCGCCTACAATGAGCAGTTCTTC	CASSPRMPGAYNEQFF
TRBV12-3/TRBV12-4	TRBJ1-4	TRBD1	.	TGTGCCAGCAGTCTCCGGGACAGGATGAGACTGTATGAAAAACTGTTTTTT	CASSLRDRMRLYEKLFF
TRBV6-1	TRBJ1-1	.	few	TGTGCCAGCAGTGCGAAGGACCAAGGAACTGAAGCTTTCTTT	CASSAKDQGTEAFF
TRBV29-1	TRBJ1-1	.	.	TGCAGCGTTGAACCTCAGACGAACACTGAAGCTTTCTTT	CSVEPQTNTEAFF
TRBV11-2	TRBJ1-6	.	.	TGTGCCAGCAGCTTACGCCCCGAGGGGCTCGATAATTCACCCCTCCACTTT	CASSLRPEGLDNSPLHF
TRBV20-1	TRBJ1-6	TRBD1	few	TGCAGTGCTAGACCGGGACAGGCGAGCTCCTATAATTCACCCCTCCACTTT	CSARPGQASSYNSPLHF
TRBV14	TRBJ2-2	TRBD2	once	TGTGCCAGCAGCCAAACTTACAGGGGACTAGCGGGCCCCGCGAACACCGGGGAGCTGTTTTTT	CASSQTYRGLAGPANTGELFF
TRBV11-2	TRBJ2-4	TRBD2	.	TGTGCCAGCAGCCATAGCGGGGTAGCCAAAAACATTCAGTACTTC	CASSHSGVAKNIQYF
TRBV20-1	TRBJ2-5	.	.	TGCAGTGCTAGAGGTGTGGGGAAGGAGACCCAGTACTTC	CSARGVGKETQYF
TRBV19	TRBJ1-5	TRBD1	many	TGTGCCAGTAGAGGGGGACAGGGCGAGGGCAATCAGCCCCAGCATTTT	CASRGGQGEGNQPQHF
TRBV29-1	TRBJ1-2	.	many	TGCAGCGTTGACTCTGGCTACACCTTC	CSVDSGYTF
TRBV29-1	TRBJ2-3	TRBD2	.	TGCAGCGTTGACTCCCAGCGGGAGTCGAGCACAGATACGCAGTATTTT	CSVDSQRESSTDTQYF